This T cell receptor (beta chain) was observed in a study of neoadjuvant nivolumab and ipilimumab in lung cancer. Findings and caveats of the study: Resected-tumor TCR richness correlated positively with pretherapy blood richness.

On this clone: Its antigen is not known.

Some clones are missing from TCRdb's copy, which holds only in-frame ones; the method was immunoSEQ multiplex PCR. The repertoire consists of about 38,000 clones, with roughly 87% occurring once and the leading ten covering 2.5% to 4%. Germline CDR1 reads MRHNA; CDR2 reads SNTAGT. The CDR3 has 14 amino acids. The V gene lost 5 bases and the J gene lost 0 bases, with 10 bases spanning the gap. Here the sequenced sample was peripheral blood, taken before neoadjuvant nivolumab, alone or with ipilimumab. The TCR originated in an adult with non-small cell lung cancer. The chain is built from TRBV6-4 and TRBJ1-2; no firm D call. The CDR3 is CASSPSEANYGYTF. The CDR3 DNA sequence: TGTGCCAGCAGTCCCTCTGAAGCTAACTATGGCTACACCTTC.